This paragraph covers one TCR beta chain sequence. Its antigen is not known. These data belong to a study of T-cell reconstitution after alpha-beta-depleted transplantation in children. The germline CDR1 and CDR2 sequences are SGHTA and FQGNSA. This CDR3 region has 14 residues. Trimming removed 5 bases from V and 5 bases from J; junction bases left unmatched: 7. Preparation of the TCRbeta library was carried out with unique molecular identifiers. A single record per CDR3 protein comes from TCRdb applying MiXCR to the PCR reads. Here the sample spans about 78,000 distinct CDR3 sequences, roughly 15% being singletons. The study's findings and limits: The authors attributed T-cell counts and diversity one year after transplant mostly to newly produced T cells.

The chain recombines TRBV7-2 with TRBJ2-5; 8 bases align to TRBD2. This clonotype was sampled from a male patient aged 2 to 9 who had a stem cell transplant for acute lymphoblastic leukemia, so the T cells may come from the graft donor. This material consisted of PBMCs, mostly from graft donor cells, taken 180 days after TCRalphabeta/CD19-depleted stem cell transplant. DNA for the CDR3: TGTGCCAGCAGCGGTAGCGGGAAAGGTGAGACCCAGTACTTC. This sequence encodes CASSGSGKGETQYF. The full variable domain, its missing parts supplied by reference TRBV7-2 and TRBJ2-5, is GAGVSQSPSNKVTEKGKDVELRCDPISGHTALYWYRQSLGQGLEFLIYFQGNSAPDKSGLPSDRFSAERTGGSVSTLTIQRTQQEDSAVYLCASSGSGKGETQYFGPGTRLLVL.